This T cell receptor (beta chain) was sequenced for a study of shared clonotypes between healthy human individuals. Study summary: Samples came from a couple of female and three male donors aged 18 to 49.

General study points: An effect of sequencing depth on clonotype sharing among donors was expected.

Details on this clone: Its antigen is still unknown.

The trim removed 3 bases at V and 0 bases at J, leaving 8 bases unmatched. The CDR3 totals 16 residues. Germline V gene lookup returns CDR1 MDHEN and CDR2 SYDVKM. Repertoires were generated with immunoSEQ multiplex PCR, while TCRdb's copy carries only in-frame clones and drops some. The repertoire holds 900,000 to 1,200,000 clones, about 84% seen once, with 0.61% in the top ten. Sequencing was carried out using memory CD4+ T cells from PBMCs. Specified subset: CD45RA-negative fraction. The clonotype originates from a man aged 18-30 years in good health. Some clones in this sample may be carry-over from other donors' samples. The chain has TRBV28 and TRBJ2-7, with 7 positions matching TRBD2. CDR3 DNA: TGTGCCAGCAGTTTGGGGGGGGGTACTAGCTCCTACGAGCAGTACTTC. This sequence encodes CASSLGGGTSSYEQYF.